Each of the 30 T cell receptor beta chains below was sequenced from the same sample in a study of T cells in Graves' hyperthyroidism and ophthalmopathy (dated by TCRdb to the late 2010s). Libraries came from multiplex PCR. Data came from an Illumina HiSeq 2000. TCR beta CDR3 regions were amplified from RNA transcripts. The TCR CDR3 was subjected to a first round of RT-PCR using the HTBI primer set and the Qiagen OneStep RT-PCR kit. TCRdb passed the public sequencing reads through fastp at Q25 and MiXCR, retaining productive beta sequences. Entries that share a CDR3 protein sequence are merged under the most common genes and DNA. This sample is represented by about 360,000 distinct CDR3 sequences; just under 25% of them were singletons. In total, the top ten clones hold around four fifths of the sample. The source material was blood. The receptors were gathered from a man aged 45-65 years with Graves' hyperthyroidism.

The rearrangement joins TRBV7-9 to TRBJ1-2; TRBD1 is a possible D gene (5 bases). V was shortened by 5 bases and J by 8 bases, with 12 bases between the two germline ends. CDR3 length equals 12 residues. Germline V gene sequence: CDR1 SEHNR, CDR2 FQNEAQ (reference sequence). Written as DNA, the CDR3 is TGTGCCAGCAGCGCCGGGACGGAAGGCTACACCTTC. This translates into CASSAGTEGYTF.

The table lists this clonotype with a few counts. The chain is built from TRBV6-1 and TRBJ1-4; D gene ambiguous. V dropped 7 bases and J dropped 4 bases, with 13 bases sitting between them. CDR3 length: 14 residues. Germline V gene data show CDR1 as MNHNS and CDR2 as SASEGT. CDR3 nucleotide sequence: TGTGCCAGCACACCCTACAGCCATAATGAAAAACTGTTTTTT. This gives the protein CASTPYSHNEKLFF.

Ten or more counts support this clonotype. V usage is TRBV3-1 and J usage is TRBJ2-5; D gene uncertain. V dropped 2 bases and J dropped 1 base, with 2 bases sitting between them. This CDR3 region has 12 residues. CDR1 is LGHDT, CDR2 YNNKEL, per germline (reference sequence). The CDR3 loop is CASSQSQETQYF. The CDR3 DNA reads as TGTGCCAGCAGCCAAAGCCAAGAGACCCAGTACTTC.

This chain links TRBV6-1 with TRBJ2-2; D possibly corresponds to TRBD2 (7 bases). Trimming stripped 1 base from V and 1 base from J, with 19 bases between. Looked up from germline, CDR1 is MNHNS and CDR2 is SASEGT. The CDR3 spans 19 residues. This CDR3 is CASSEGRGRPTLNTGELFF. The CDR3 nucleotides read TGTGCCAGCAGTGAAGGGCGGGGGCGTCCCACCTTGAACACCGGGGAGCTGTTTTTT.

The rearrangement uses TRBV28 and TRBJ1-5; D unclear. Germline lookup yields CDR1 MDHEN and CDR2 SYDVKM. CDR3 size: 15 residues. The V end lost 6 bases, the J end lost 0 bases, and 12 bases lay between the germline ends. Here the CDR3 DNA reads TGTGCCAGCAGCTCCGTCGGGTATAGCAATCAGCCCCAGCATTTT. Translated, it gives CASSSVGYSNQPQHF.

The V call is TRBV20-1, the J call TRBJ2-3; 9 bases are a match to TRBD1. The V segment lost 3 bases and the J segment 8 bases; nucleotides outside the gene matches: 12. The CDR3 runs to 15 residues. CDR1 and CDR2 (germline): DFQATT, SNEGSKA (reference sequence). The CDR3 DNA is TGCAGTGCTAGGCCCCCGGGACAGGGATTCGGTACGCAGTATTTT. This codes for CSARPPGQGFGTQYF.

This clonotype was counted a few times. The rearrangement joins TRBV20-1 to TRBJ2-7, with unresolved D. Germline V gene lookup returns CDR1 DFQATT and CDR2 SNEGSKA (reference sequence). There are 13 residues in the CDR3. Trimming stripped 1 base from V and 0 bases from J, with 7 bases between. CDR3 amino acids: CSARGKSSYEQYF. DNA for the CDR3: TGCAGTGCTAGAGGGAAGAGCTCCTACGAGCAGTACTTC.

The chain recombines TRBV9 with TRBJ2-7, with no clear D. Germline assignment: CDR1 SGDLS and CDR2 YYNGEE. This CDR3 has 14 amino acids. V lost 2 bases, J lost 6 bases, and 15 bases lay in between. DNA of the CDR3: TGTGCCAGCAGCGTCGGATCGGGCTCTTTCGAGCAGTACTTC. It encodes CASSVGSGSFEQYF.

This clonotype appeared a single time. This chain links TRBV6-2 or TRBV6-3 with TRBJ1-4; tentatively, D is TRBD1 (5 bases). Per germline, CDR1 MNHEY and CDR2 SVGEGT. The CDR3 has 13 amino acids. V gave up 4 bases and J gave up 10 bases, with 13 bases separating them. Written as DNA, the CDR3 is TGTGCCAGCAGTTTCACGCTTGGGGGAAAACTGTTTTTT. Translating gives CASSFTLGGKLFF.

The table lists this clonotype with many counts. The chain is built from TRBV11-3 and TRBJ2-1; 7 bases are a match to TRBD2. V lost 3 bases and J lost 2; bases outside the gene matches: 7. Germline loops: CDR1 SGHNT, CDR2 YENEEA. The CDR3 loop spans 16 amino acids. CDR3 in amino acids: CASSLGGESPYNEQFF. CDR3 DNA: TGTGCCAGCAGCTTGGGGGGGGAGAGCCCCTACAATGAGCAGTTCTTC. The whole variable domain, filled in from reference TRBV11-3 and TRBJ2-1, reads EAGVVQSPRYKIIEKKQPVAFWCNPISGHNTLYWYLQNLGQGPELLIRYENEEAVDDSQLPKDRFSAERLKGVDSTLKIQPAELGDSAVYLCASSLGGESPYNEQFFGPGTRLTVL.

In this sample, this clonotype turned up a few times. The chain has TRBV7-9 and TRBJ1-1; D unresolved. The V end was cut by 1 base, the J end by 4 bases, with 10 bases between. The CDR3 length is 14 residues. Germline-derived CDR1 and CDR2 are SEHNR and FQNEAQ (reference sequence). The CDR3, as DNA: TGTGCCAGCAGCTTAGAATTAACGGGCACTGAAGCTTTCTTT. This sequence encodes CASSLELTGTEAFF.

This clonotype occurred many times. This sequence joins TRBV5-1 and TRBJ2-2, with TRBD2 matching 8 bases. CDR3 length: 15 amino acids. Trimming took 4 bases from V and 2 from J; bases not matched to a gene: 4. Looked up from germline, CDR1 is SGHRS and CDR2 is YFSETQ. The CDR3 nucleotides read TGCGCCAGCAGCCTCACTAGCGGAAACACCGGGGAGCTGTTTTTT. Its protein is CASSLTSGNTGELFF. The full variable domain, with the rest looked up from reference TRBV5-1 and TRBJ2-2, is KAGVTQTPRYLIKTRGQQVTLSCSPISGHRSVSWYQQTPGQGLQFLFEYFSETQRNKGNFPGRFSGRQFSNSRSEMNVSTLELGDSALYLCASSLTSGNTGELFFGEGSRLTVL.

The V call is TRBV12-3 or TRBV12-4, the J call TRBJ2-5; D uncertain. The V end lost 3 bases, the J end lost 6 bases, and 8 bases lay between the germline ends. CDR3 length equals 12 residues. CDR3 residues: CASSFSGKTQYF. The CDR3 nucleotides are TGTGCCAGCAGTTTTAGTGGAAAGACCCAGTACTTC.

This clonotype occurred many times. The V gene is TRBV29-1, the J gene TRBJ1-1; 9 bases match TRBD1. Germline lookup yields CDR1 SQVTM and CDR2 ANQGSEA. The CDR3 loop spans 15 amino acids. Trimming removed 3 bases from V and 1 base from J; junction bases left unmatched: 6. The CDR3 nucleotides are TGCAGCGTTGAGGGACAGGGAGGACGGAACACTGAAGCTTTCTTT. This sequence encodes CSVEGQGGRNTEAFF.

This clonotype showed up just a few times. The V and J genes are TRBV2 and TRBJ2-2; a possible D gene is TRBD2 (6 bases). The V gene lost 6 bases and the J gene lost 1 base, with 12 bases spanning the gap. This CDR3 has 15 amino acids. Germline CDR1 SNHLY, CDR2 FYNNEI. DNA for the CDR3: TGTGCCAGCAGAAGACTAGTGGGGAACACCGGGGAGCTGTTTTTT. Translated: CASRRLVGNTGELFF.

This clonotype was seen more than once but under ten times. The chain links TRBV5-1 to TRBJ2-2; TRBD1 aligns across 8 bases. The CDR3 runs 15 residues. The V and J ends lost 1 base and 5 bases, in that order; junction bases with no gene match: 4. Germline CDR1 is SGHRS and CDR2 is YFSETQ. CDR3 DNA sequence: TGCGCCAGCAGCTTGTCGCAGGGGGCGACCGGGGAGCTGTTTTTT. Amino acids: CASSLSQGATGELFF.

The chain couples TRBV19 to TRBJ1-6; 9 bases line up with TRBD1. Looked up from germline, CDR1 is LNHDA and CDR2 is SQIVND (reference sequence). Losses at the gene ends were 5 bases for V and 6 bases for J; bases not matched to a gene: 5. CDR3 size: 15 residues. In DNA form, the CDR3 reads TGTGCCAGTAGTCCCCGGGACAGGGTTAATTCACCCCTCCACTTT. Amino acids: CASSPRDRVNSPLHF.

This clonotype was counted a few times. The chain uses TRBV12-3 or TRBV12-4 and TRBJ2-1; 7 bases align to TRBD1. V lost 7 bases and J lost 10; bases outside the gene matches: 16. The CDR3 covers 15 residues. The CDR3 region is CASTPQQGLNYEQFF. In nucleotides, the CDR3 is TGTGCCAGCACCCCCCAACAGGGGTTGAACTACGAGCAGTTCTTC.

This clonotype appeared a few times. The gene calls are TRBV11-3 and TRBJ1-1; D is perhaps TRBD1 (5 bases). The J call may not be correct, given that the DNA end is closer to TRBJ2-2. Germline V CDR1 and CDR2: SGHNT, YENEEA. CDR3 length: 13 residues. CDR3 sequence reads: CASSVGADTKLFF. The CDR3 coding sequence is TGTGCCAGCAGCGTAGGGGCGGACACTAAGCTGTTTTTT.

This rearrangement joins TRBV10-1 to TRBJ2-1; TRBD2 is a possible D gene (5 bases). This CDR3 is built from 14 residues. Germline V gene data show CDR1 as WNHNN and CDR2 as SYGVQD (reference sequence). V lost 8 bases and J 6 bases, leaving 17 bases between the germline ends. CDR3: CASGPGITGNEQFF. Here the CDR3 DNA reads TGCGCCAGCGGCCCCGGGATTACCGGCAATGAGCAGTTCTTC.

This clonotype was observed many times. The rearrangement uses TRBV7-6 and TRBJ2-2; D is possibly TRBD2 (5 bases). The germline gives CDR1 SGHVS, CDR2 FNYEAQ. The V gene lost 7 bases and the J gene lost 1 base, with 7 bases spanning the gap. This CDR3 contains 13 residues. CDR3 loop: CASTRGNTGELFF. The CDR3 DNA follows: TGTGCCAGCACCCGGGGGAACACCGGGGAGCTGTTTTTT.

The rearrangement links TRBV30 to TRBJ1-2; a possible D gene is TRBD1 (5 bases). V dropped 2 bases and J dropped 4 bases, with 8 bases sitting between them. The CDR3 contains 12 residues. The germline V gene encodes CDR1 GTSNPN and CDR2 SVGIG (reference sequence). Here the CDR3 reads CAWSPGTYGYTF. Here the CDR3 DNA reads TGTGCCTGGAGTCCAGGGACCTATGGCTACACCTTC.

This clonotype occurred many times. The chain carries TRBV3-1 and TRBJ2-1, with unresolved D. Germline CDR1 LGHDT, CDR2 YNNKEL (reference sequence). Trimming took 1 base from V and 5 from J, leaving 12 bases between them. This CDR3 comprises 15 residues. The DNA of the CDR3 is TGTGCCAGCAGCCAAGCAGTTGGGGTGAACAATGAGCAGTTCTTC. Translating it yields CASSQAVGVNNEQFF.

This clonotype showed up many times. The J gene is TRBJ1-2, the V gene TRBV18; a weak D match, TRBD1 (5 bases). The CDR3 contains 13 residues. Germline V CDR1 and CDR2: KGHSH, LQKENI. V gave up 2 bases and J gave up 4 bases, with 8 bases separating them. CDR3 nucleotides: TGTGCCAGCTCACCAGACAGAACCTATGGCTACACCTTC. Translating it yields CASSPDRTYGYTF. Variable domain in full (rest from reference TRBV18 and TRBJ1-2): NAGVMQNPRHLVRRRGQEARLRCSPMKGHSHVYWYRQLPEEGLKFMVYLQKENIIDESGMPKERFSAEFPKEGPSILRIQQVVRGDSAAYFCASSPDRTYGYTFGSGTRLTVV.

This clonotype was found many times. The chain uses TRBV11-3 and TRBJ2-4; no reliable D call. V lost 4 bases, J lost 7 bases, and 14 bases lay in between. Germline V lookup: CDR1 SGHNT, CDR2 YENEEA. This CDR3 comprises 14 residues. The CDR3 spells CASSSASQKNIQYF. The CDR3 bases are TGTGCCAGCAGCTCAGCATCGCAAAAGAACATTCAGTACTTC.

CDR3 sequence: CASSTSGRARYEQYF. The CDR3 DNA reads TGTGCCAGCAGTACTAGCGGGAGGGCCCGGTACGAGCAGTACTTC. The J gene is TRBJ2-7, the V gene TRBV27, with 13 nucleotides matching TRBD2. V dropped 5 bases and J dropped 4; count of bases not matched to a gene: 5. This CDR3 has 15 residues. Germline assignment: CDR1 MNHEY and CDR2 SMNVEV (reference sequence).

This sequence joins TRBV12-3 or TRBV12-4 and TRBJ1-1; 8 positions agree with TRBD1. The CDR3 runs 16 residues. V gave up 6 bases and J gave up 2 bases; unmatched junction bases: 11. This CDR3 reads CASSLRDRLINTEAFF. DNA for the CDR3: TGTGCCAGCAGCCTCCGGGACAGGCTTATCAACACTGAAGCTTTCTTT.

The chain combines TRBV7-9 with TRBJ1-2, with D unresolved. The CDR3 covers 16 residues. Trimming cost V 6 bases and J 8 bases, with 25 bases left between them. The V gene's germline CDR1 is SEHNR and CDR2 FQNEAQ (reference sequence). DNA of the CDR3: TGTGCCAGCAGTTCCTCAGTAGGACTAGCCCTCCTCGGCTACACCTTC. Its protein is CASSSSVGLALLGYTF. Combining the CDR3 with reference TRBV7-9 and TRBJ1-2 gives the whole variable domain DTGVSQNPRHKITKRGQNVTFRCDPISEHNRLYWYRQTLGQGPEFLTYFQNEAQLEKSRLLSDRFSAERPKGSFSTLEIQRTEQGDSAMYLCASSSSVGLALLGYTFGSGTRLTVV.

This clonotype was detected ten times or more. In nucleotides, the CDR3 is TGTGCCAGCAGTTTGAACTATGGACTAGCGGGAGTGAATGAGCAGTTCTTC. Amino acid sequence: CASSLNYGLAGVNEQFF. The chain has TRBV12-3 or TRBV12-4 and TRBJ2-1; TRBD2 matches 13 bases. This CDR3 has 17 amino acids. The trim removed 3 bases at V and 7 bases at J, leaving 9 bases unmatched.

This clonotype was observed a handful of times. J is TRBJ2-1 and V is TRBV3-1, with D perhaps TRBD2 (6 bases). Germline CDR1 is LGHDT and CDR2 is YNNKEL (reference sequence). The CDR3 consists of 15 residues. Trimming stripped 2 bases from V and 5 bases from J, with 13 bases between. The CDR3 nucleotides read TGTGCCAGCAGCCAACTCCCGGGAGTGAACAATGAGCAGTTCTTC. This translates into CASSQLPGVNNEQFF.